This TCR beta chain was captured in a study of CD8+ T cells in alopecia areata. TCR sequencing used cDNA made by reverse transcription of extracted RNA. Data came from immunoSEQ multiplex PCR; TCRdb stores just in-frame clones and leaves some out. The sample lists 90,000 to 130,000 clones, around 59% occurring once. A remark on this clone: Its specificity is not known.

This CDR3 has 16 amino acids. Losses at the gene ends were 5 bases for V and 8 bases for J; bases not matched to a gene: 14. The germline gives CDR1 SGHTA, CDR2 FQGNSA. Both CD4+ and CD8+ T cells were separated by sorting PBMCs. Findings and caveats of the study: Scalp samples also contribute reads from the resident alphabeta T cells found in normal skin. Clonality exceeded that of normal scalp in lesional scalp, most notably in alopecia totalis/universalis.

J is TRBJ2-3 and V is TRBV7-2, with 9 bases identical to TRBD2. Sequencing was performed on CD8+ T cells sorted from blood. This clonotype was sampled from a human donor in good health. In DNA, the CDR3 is TGTGCCAGCAGCCTAGGCGGGAGTAGCGGGGGTGGTACGCAGTATTTT. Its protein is CASSLGGSSGGGTQYF.